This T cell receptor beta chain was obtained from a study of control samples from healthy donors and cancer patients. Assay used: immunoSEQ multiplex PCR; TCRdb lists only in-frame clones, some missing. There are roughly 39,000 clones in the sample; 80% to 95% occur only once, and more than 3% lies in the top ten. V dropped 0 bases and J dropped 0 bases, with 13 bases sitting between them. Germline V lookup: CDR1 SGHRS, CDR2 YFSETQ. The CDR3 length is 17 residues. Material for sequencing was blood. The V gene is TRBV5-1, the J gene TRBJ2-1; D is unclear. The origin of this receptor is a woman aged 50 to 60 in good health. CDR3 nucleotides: TGCGCCAGCAGCTTGGCCGTAGGCCCCAGCTCCTACAATGAGCAGTTCTTC. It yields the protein CASSLAVGPSSYNEQFF.